This passage covers 4 T cell receptor beta chains from one sample sequenced in a study of blood T cell repertoires in COVID-19. The assay was immunoSEQ multiplex PCR, and TCRdb's table has in-frame clones only and misses some. The top ten hold about 9.1% of the sample, which has tens of thousands of clones, over 75% seen once. Sequencing input: peripheral blood. These receptor sequences come from a woman aged 80 or older with active COVID-19.

The chain joins TRBV18 to TRBJ2-5, with TRBD1 matching over 9 bases. The CDR3 covers 16 residues. Germline CDR1 and CDR2: KGHSH and LQKENI. Germline trimming cut 3 bases from V and 5 bases from J; bases unmatched to any gene: 10. CDR3 in amino acids: CASSPSLQGAWETQYF. The DNA of the CDR3 is TGTGCCAGCTCACCTTCGCTACAGGGGGCCTGGGAGACCCAGTACTTC. The full variable domain, with the rest looked up from reference TRBV18 and TRBJ2-5, is NAGVMQNPRHLVRRRGQEARLRCSPMKGHSHVYWYRQLPEEGLKFMVYLQKENIIDESGMPKERFSAEFPKEGPSILRIQQVVRGDSAAYFCASSPSLQGAWETQYFGPGTRLLVL.

The genes are TRBV18 and TRBJ2-5; 7 bases line up with TRBD1. V trimming: 3 bases; J trimming: 5 bases; junction bases outside the gene matches: 3. CDR3 size: 13 residues. Looked up from germline, CDR1 is KGHSH and CDR2 is LQKENI. CDR3 protein: CASSPDRRETQYF. The CDR3 coding sequence is TGTGCCAGCTCACCGGACAGGAGGGAGACCCAGTACTTC.

The CDR3 sequence is CATSFRTGPYNEQFF. The CDR3 DNA reads as TGTGCCACCAGCTTCCGGACAGGGCCTTACAATGAGCAGTTCTTC. The V gene is TRBV15, the J gene TRBJ2-1, with TRBD1 matching 8 bases. With V trimmed by 5 bases and J by 4 bases, 7 bases remained unmatched. The germline V gene has CDR1 LNHNV and CDR2 YYDKDF (reference sequence). The CDR3 is 15 residues long.

This clone was observed once. This chain joins TRBV6-1 and TRBJ1-2; 7 bases line up with TRBD1. Trimming at V came to 0 bases and at J to 3 bases, leaving 4 bases not matched to a gene. CDR1 and CDR2 (germline): MNHNS, SASEGT. This CDR3 comprises 15 residues. CDR3 coding DNA: TGTGCCAGCAGTGAAGCGGGAACAGGGGACTATGGCTACACCTTC. The encoded protein is CASSEAGTGDYGYTF.